This T cell receptor (beta chain) was identified during a study of T cells after yellow fever vaccination (dated by TCRdb to about 2019). Turning to the overall study: Libraries from fractions with low cell numbers were prepared with the SMART-Seq v4 Ultra Low Input RNA kit. Blood was collected at multiple timepoints before and after primary and secondary immunization, and bulk PBMC replicates and cell subsets were isolated. To follow T-cell clones before and after both primary and booster YFV17D yellow fever vaccination, bulk TCR alpha and beta repertoires underwent longitudinal sequencing. Two healthy male donors, one aged 18 to 30 and one aged 30 to 40 years, were included in the cohort. The research as a whole found: After the booster, most of the clones that had expanded following primary vaccination were detected again (roughly 96% of CD4 and around 90% of CD8), which suggests that memory was broadly maintained. The secondary T-cell response was found to be weaker but faster than the primary response, with a peak reached on day 5 rather than on day 15. Because the study included only a couple of donors, the extent to which the findings can be generalized is limited. Computational filtering was required because FACS-sorted repertoires could contain abundant contaminating clonotypes from the bulk population. A small fraction of clonotypes appeared in both the CD4 and CD8 compartments, likely as a result of convergent recombination.

This clonotype was counted a few times. Its antigen remains undetermined. Base quality data are lacking; no much larger clone is found one base away. V loses 1 base of germline sequence and J loses 8 bases, and the interval between the two ends is 15 bases. From a lookup of the germline V gene, CDR1 and CDR2 are LGHNA and YSLEER. Taken from cysteine to phenylalanine, the CDR3 has 15 residues. This entry keeps only the CDR3 DNA: 45 bases, framed from base 1. The treatment or condition tag for this specimen amounts to: live attenuated yellow fever vaccine strain. A standard Ficoll-Paque protocol was used to isolate PBMCs from peripheral blood. Dynabeads CD4 and CD8 positive selection kits were used to isolate the CD4 and CD8 T-cell fractions. TriZol was used to extract RNA from bulk PBMCs, from CD4 and CD8 fractions, and from dextramer-positive and dextramer-negative fractions. TCR cDNA was synthesized by 5'RACE template switching, which introduced a universal primer site and unique molecular identifiers. Priming of cDNA synthesis was performed from both the TCR alpha and TCR beta constant segments. Library amplification involved two PCR steps, and the second step added sample barcodes and sequencing adapters. Sequencing of the libraries was done on either Illumina HiSeq 2500 (2x100 bp) or NovaSeq (2x150 bp). The published analysis was carried out like this. Demultiplexing of reads and collapsing into UMI consensus sequences were performed with MIGEC, and V(D)J alignment was carried out with MiXCR. Using edgeR on replicate PBMC samples, clonotypes were called vaccine-responding if FDR was below 0.01 and the log2 fold change was above 5 up to day 15. Each bulk clonotype was labeled CD4 or CD8 based on which sequenced repertoire, CD4 or CD8, contained the clonotype at higher abundance. TCRdb itself trimmed the public reads at Q25 with fastp, ran MiXCR and retained productive beta chains. Each entry merges the rows of one CDR3 protein and shows their most common DNA and genes. The V and J calls here are based on TCRdb, not the publication. The sample yields some 250,000 distinct CDR3 sequences; less than 9% were counted once. The ten largest make up approximately 0.85% of the sample.

The rearranged chain carries TRBV4-3 and TRBJ2-1, with the D segment identity uncertain. This TCR was sampled from a man aged 30-40 years who received the YFV17D yellow fever vaccine. Material: CD4+ T cells sorted from PBMCs, obtained 15 days after the yellow fever booster vaccination. Here is the DNA: TGCGCCAGCAGCCAAGGATTCCCCAGGATGGATGAGCAGTTCTTC. It codes for CASSQGFPRMDEQFF.